These 13 T cell receptor beta chains came from one sample sequenced in a study of spatial heterogeneity in lung cancer. TCRdb recomputed calls from the 5' RACE reads with MiXCR, one row per CDR3 protein. The table includes 89,000 or so distinct CDR3 sequences, more than 15% detected once. Time point meaning: sample taken at primary tumor resection. Unsorted whole RNA of tumor, nontumor lung or frozen PBMC was sequenced. This specimen was PBMCs, taken at surgery. The origin of the receptors is a male donor with early-stage non-small cell lung cancer.

This rearrangement joins TRBV5-5 to TRBJ1-1, with D possibly TRBD1 on 5 matching bases. V dropped 6 bases and J dropped 0 bases, with 18 bases sitting between them. CDR3 size: 16 residues. CDR1 and CDR2 (germline): SGHKS, YYEKEE (reference sequence). CDR3 loop: CASTLWGSRLNTEAFF. CDR3 nucleotides: TGTGCCAGCACCCTGTGGGGGTCGAGGCTGAACACTGAAGCTTTCTTT. Full variable domain (missing parts from reference TRBV5-5 and TRBJ1-1): DAGVTQSPTHLIKTRGQQVTLRCSPISGHKSVSWYQQVLGQGPQFIFQYYEKEERGRGNFPDRFSARQFPNYSSELNVNALLLGDSALYLCASTLWGSRLNTEAFFGQGTRLTVV.

The J gene is TRBJ2-3, the V gene TRBV12-5; D ambiguous. Trimming took off 3 bases at V and 5 bases at J, with 15 bases between the two ends. In germline, CDR1 is LGHNT, CDR2 FRNRAP. The CDR3 runs 15 residues. The CDR3 spells CASGLGVVTEDTQYF. CDR3 nucleotide sequence: TGTGCTAGTGGTTTAGGTGTTGTGACGGAAGATACGCAGTATTTT.

This clonotype was found a few times. V gene TRBV11-2 combines with J gene TRBJ1-4; 9 bases are shared with TRBD1. CDR3 length: 14 residues. V shed 5 bases and J 6 bases; nucleotides not matched to a gene: 4. Germline V gene sequence: CDR1 SGHAT, CDR2 FQNNGV. This CDR3 is CASSTQGAHEKLFF. The CDR3 bases are TGTGCCAGCAGCACACAGGGGGCGCATGAAAAACTGTTTTTT.

The rearrangement links TRBV21-1 to TRBJ2-1; the table's D call of TRBD1 was not tested on the DNA. TRBV21-1 is deemed a pseudogene. The CDR3 has 16 residues. In DNA, the CDR3 is TGTGCCAGCAGCAAAGGGGACACCCCAAGGTCGTACGGGCAGTTCTTC. As protein: CASSKGDTPRSYGQFF.

This clonotype was picked up a small number of times. The rearrangement joins TRBV2 to TRBJ2-5, with a tentative D call TRBD2 (5 bases). Trimming pared 0 bases from V and 5 bases from J, leaving 10 bases between. Germline CDR1 and CDR2: SNHLY and FYNNEI. This CDR3 region has 14 residues. CDR3 residues: CASSEASGMETQYF. The DNA of the CDR3 is TGTGCCAGCAGTGAAGCTTCGGGGATGGAGACCCAGTACTTC.

The CDR3 region is CASSETPNTEAFF. CDR3 sequence (DNA): TGTGCCAGCAGTGAGACACCGAACACTGAAGCTTTCTTT. The gene calls are TRBV6-1 and TRBJ1-1; D not certain. The CDR3 extends over 13 amino acids. V lost 3 bases to trimming and J lost 1 base, with 6 bases between them. Germline V gives CDR1 MNHNS, CDR2 SASEGT.

This chain joins TRBV18 and TRBJ2-3, with 8 positions matching TRBD2. The CDR3 extends over 17 amino acids. V shed 3 bases, J shed 1 base, and the junction held 9 bases outside the gene matches. CDR1 KGHSH and CDR2 LQKENI come from the germline V gene. The CDR3: CASSPISSGTRTDTQYF. The CDR3 DNA is TGTGCCAGCTCACCCATAAGTAGCGGGACCCGCACAGATACGCAGTATTTT.

Ten or more counts support this clonotype. The J gene is TRBJ1-1, the V gene TRBV2; the D is unclear. V lost 0 bases to trimming and J lost 3 bases, with 8 bases between them. Germline lookup yields CDR1 SNHLY and CDR2 FYNNEI. This CDR3 comprises 14 residues. The CDR3 region is CASSEARRDTEAFF. In DNA form, the CDR3 reads TGTGCCAGCAGTGAAGCGCGCCGGGACACTGAAGCTTTCTTT.

This clonotype was seen at least ten times. The chain employs TRBV12-3 or TRBV12-4 and TRBJ2-7; no clear D. V lost 0 bases, J lost 3 bases, and 3 bases lay in between. The CDR3 runs to 12 residues. The chain's CDR3 is CASSLAGYEQYF. CDR3 in DNA: TGTGCCAGCAGTTTAGCCGGCTACGAGCAGTACTTC.

The rearrangement uses TRBV3-1 and TRBJ2-7; 8 bases align to TRBD2. The CDR3 is made up of 14 amino acids. The V gene end was trimmed by 5 bases and the J gene end by 6 bases; junction bases not matched to a gene: 9. The germline V gene has CDR1 LGHDT and CDR2 YNNKEL (reference sequence). CDR3 residues: CASSDFGTRGEQYF. CDR3 in DNA: TGTGCCAGCAGCGACTTTGGGACTAGGGGCGAGCAGTACTTC.

A few counts support this clonotype. The rearrangement uses TRBV6-2 or TRBV6-3 and TRBJ2-7; 10 bases are shared with TRBD2. This CDR3 has 15 amino acids. Trimming removed 10 bases from V and 3 bases from J; junction bases left unmatched: 12. In germline, CDR1 is MNHEY, CDR2 SVGEGT. CDR3 loop: CAIGTRPSGSYEQYF. The CDR3, as DNA: TGTGCCATCGGGACTCGGCCTAGCGGGAGCTACGAGCAGTACTTC.

The rearrangement links TRBV12-3 or TRBV12-4 to TRBJ1-2; no reliable D call. Trimming took 8 bases from V and 4 from J, leaving 14 bases between them. This CDR3 spans 13 amino acids. Here the CDR3 reads CASGLGKGYGYTF. CDR3 sequence (DNA): TGTGCCAGCGGGTTAGGGAAGGGCTATGGCTACACCTTC.

The chain joins TRBV28 to TRBJ1-2, with TRBD1 matching over 10 bases. The ends lost 5 bases at V and 8 bases at J; junction bases unmatched: 11. CDR3 size: 15 residues. The germline CDR1 and CDR2 sequences are MDHEN and SYDVKM. Written as DNA, the CDR3 is TGTGCCAGCAGTGCTCCGGGACAGGGGATGGAGGGCTACACCTTC. As protein: CASSAPGQGMEGYTF.